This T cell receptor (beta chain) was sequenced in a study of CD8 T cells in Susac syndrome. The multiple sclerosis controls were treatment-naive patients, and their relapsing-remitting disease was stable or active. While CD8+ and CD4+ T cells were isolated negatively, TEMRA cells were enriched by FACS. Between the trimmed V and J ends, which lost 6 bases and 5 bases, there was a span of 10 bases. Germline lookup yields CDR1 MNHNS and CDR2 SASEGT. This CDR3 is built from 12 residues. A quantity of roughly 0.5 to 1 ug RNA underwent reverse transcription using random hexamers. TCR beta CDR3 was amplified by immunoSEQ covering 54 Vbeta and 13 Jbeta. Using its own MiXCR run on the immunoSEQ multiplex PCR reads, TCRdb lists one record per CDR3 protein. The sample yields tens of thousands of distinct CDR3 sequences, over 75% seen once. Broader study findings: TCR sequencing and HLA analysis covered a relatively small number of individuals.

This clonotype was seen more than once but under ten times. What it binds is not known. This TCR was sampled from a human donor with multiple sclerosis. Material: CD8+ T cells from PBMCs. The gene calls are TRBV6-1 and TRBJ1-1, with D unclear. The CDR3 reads CASSAGLTEAFF. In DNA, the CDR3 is TGTGCCAGCAGCGCTGGGCTGACTGAAGCTTTCTTT.